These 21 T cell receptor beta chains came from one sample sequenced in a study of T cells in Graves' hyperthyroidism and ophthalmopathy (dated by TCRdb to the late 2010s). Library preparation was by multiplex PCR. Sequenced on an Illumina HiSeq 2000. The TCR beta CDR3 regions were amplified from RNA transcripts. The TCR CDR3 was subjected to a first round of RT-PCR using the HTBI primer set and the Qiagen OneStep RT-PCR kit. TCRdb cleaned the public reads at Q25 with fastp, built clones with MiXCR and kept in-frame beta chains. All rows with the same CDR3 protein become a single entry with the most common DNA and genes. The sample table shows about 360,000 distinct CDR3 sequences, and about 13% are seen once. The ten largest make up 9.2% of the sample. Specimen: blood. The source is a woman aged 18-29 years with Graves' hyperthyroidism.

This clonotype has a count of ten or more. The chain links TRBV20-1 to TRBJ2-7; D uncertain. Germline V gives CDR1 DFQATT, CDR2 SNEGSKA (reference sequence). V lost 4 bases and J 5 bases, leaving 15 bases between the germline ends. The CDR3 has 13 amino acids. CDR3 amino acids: CSAISAVSNEQYF. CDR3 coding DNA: TGCAGTGCTATCTCGGCGGTTTCGAACGAGCAGTACTTC.

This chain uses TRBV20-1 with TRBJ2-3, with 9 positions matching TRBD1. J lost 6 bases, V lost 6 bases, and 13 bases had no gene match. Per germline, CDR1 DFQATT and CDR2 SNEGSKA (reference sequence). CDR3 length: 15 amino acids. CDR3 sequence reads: CSATTPGQGLDTQYF. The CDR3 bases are TGCAGTGCAACCACTCCGGGACAGGGATTGGATACGCAGTATTTT.

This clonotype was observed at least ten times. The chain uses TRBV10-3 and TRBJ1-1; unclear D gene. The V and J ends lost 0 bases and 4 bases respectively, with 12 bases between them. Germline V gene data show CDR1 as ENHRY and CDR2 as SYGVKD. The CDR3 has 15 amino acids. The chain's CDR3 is CAISESRRVGTEAFF. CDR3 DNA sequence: TGTGCCATCAGTGAGTCGAGGAGGGTGGGCACTGAAGCTTTCTTT.

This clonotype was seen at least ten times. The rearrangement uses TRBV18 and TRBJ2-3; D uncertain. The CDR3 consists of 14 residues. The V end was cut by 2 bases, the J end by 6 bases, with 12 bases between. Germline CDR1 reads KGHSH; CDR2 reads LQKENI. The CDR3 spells CASSPGPTGDTQYF. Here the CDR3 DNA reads TGTGCCAGCTCACCAGGTCCTACCGGGGATACGCAGTATTTT.

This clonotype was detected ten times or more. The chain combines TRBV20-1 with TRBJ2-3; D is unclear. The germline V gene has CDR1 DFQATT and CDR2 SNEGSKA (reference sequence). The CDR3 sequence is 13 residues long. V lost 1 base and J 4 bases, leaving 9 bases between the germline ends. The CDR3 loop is CSARVQTSDTQYF. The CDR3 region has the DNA TGCAGTGCTAGAGTGCAAACCTCAGATACGCAGTATTTT.

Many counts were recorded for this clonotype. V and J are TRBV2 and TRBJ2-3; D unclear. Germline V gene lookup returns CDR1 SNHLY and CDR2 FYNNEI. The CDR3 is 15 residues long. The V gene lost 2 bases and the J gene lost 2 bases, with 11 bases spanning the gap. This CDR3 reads CASSEFRNPTDTQYF. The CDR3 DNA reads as TGTGCCAGCAGTGAATTCCGGAACCCCACAGATACGCAGTATTTT.

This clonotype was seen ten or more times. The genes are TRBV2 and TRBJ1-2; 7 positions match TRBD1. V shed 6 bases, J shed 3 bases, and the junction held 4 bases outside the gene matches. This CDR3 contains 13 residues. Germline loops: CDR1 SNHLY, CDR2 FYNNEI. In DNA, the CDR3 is TGTGCCAGCAGGAACCAGGGGGACTATGGCTACACCTTC. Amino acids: CASRNQGDYGYTF.

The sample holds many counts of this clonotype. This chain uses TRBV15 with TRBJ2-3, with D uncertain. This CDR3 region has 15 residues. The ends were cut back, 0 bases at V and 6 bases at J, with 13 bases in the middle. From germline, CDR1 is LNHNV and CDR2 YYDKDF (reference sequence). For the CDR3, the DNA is TGTGCCACCAGCAGAGATTCCCCATCTAGGGATACGCAGTATTTT. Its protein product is CATSRDSPSRDTQYF.

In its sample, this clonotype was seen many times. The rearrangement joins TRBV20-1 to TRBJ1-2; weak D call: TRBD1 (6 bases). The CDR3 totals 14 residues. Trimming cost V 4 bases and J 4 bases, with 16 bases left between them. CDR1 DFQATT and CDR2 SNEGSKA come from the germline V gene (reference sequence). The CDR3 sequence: CSATRQVSGYGYTF. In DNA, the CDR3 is TGCAGTGCTACCAGACAGGTCTCCGGCTATGGCTACACCTTC.

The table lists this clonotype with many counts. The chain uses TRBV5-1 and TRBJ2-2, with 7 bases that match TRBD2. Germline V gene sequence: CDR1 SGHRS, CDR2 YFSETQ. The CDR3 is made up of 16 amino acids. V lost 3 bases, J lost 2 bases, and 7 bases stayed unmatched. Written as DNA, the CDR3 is TGCGCCAGCAGCTCTACCAGCGGGATTAACACCGGGGAGCTGTTTTTT. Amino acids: CASSSTSGINTGELFF.

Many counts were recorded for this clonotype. DNA for the CDR3: TGTGCCAGCAGAGCCACGGGCCTCACCTCCTTTTTGAACACTGAAGCTTTCTTT. Amino acids: CASRATGLTSFLNTEAFF. The V and J genes are TRBV27 and TRBJ1-1; D not resolved. V lost 6 bases, J lost 0 bases, and 23 bases lay in between. Germline V gene lookup returns CDR1 MNHEY and CDR2 SMNVEV (reference sequence). The CDR3 loop spans 18 amino acids.

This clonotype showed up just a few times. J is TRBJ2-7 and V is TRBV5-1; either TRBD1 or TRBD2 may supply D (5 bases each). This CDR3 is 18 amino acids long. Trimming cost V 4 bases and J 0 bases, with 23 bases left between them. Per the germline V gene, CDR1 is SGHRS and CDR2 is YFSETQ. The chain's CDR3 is CASSVRGFPGAFSYEQYF. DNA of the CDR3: TGCGCCAGCAGCGTTCGTGGATTCCCCGGGGCCTTCTCCTACGAGCAGTACTTC.

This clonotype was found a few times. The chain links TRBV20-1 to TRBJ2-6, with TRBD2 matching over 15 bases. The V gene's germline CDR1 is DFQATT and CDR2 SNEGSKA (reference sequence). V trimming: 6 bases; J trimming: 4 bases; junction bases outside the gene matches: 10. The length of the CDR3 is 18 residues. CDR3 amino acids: CSADWTSGGAGGANVLTF. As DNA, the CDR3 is TGCAGTGCCGATTGGACTAGCGGGGGGGCCGGGGGGGCCAACGTCCTGACTTTC.

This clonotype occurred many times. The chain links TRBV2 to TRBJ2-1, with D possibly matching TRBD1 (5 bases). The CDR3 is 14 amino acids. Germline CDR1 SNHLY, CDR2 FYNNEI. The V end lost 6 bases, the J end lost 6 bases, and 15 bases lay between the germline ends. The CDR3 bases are TGTGCCAGCAGGTTCGGGCAGGGCAGCAATGAGCAGTTCTTC. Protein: CASRFGQGSNEQFF. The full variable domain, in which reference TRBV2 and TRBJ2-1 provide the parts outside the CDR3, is EPEVTQTPSHQVTQMGQEVILRCVPISNHLYFYWYRQILGQKVEFLVSFYNNEISEKSEIFDDQFSVERPDGSNFTLKIRSTKLEDSAMYFCASRFGQGSNEQFFGPGTRLTVL.

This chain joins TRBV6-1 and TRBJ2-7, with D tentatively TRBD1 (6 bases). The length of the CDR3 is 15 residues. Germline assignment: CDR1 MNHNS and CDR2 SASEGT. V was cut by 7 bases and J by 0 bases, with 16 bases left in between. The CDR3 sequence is CASNSDRSSSYEQYF. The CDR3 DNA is TGTGCCAGCAATTCTGACAGGTCCAGCTCCTACGAGCAGTACTTC.

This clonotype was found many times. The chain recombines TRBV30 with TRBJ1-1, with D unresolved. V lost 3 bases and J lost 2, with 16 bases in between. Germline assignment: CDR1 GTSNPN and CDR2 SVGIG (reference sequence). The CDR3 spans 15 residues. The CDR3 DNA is TGTGCCTGGAGCCCGGACCGTTTAATAAACACTGAAGCTTTCTTT. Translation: CAWSPDRLINTEAFF.

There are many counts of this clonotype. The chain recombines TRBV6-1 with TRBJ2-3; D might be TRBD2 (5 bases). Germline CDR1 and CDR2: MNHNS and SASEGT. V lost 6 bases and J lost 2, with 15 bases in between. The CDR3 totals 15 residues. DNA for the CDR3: TGTGCCAGCAGCGCCGACTACTTTCTCACAGATACGCAGTATTTT. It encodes CASSADYFLTDTQYF.

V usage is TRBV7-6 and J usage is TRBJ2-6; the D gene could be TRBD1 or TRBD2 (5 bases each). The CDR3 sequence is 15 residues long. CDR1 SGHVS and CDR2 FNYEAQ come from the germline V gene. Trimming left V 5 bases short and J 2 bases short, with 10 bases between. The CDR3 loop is CASSPMGAGANVLTF. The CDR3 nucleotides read TGTGCCAGCAGCCCCATGGGGGCTGGGGCCAACGTCCTGACTTTC.

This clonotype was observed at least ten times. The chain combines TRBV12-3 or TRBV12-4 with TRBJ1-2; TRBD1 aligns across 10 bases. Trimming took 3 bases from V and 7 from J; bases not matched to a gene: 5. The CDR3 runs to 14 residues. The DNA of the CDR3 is TGTGCCAGCAGTTTTATGGGACAGGGGCTTGGCTACACCTTC. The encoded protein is CASSFMGQGLGYTF.

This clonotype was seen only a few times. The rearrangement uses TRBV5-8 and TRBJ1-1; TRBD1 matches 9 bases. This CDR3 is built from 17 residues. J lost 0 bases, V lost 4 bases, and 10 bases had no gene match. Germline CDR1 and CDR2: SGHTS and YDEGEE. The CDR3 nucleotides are TGTGCCAGCAGCCCTGCCGGGACAGGGCCGATGAACACTGAAGCTTTCTTT. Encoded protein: CASSPAGTGPMNTEAFF.

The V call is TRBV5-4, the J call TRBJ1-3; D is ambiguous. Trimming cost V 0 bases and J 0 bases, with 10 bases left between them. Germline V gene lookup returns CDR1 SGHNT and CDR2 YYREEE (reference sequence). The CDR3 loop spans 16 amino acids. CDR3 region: CASSLGLGNSGNTIYF. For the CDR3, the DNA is TGTGCCAGCAGCTTGGGTCTGGGGAACTCTGGAAACACCATATATTTT.